This T cell receptor (beta chain) was recovered during a study of beta chain features in type 1 diabetes (dated by TCRdb to the late 2010s). With respect to the entire study: Patients and healthy donors did not differ in mean age, gender distribution, total cell number or subset yield. A total of 85 million to 110 million sorted cells were examined across all samples, and RNA yield correlated strongly with the number of cells per subset. In the study, TCRB repertoires of sorted circulating CD4+ T cell subsets from recently diagnosed type 1 diabetes patients were compared with those of matched healthy donors. Regulatory and stem cell-like memory subsets were isolated from only 8 patients and 8 healthy donors, whereas naive and central memory subsets came from all 30 or so donors.

From its cysteine to its phenylalanine, the CDR3 spans 14 amino acids. Only the CDR3 DNA is retained, 42 bases long and in frame from the first base. Trimming at the junction amounts to 8 bases on V and 6 bases on J, and the germline ends lie 20 bases apart. CDR1 and CDR2 are drawn from the germline V gene: SQVTM, ANQGSEA. Results the study describes overall, beyond this receptor: Naive, central memory and regulatory TCRB repertoires appeared more similar among patients than among healthy donors. At VDJ recombination sites, type 1 diabetes patients had fewer insertions and more deleted nucleotides, which implies abnormalities in thymic rearrangement. Because small numbers of individuals were included in the HLA sub-analyses, any influence of HLA type on TCRB rearrangement was left unresolved. In all four CD4+ subsets, TCRB CDR3 length was moderately but significantly shorter in type 1 diabetes patients. Because cDNA was sequenced instead of genomic DNA, highly expressing activated cells could be over-represented, though the groups showed no difference in activation or CD3 levels. Shorter templates might have been favored by PCR, but patient and control samples were amplified and corrected together, so both groups would have been affected equally by any skew.

From each donor, a single peripheral blood sample of 100 to 150 mL on average was drawn into heparinised tubes. Using a panel that included CD45RO, CCR7, CD25, CD127, CD95 and CD27, naive, central memory, regulatory and stem cell-like memory CD4+ T cells were sorted on a BD FACSAria II. Purity was above 95% for every sorted population. PBMCs were isolated right away by Lymphoprep density gradient centrifugation and were stained directly, without culture. Samples were stained and sorted in pairs, with one healthy donor and one patient per experiment, so that batch effects were minimized. All of the isolated RNA was reverse transcribed with the High Capacity cDNA Reverse Transcription Kit, so expressed TCRB transcripts were sequenced. Deep immunoSEQ sequencing was applied to naive, central memory and regulatory T cell samples, giving an average of roughly 3.6 million total reads per sample. Sorted cells were lysed in RLT buffer, and RNA was extracted using DNase-treated RNeasy Micro or Mini kits according to cell number. Each cell subset was processed separately to prevent cross-contamination, with patient and healthy donor samples processed together. Using the immunoSEQ multiplex PCR, TCRB sequences were amplified from cDNA into 87-bp fragments spanning the CDR3 region. The amplicons were sequenced using the Illumina HiSeq platform. Concerning the study's data processing: PCR bias was computationally corrected using synthetic template baselines, reads within Hamming distance 2 were collapsed, and singletons that could not be merged were discarded. Reads were aligned to IMGT to assign V, D and J genes, CDR3 length, and insertions or deletions at six rearrangement sites. Within each subset, clonotype counts were normalized to sorted cell number, and only after that were true diversity and Gini coefficients computed with the tcR R package. The overlap coefficient, calculated on TCRB nucleotide sequences, was used to measure repertoire sharing. As a proxy for the pre-selection repertoire, out-of-frame TCRB sequences from naive cells were analyzed. Drawn from immuneACCESS, this table holds only the in-frame rearrangements with V and J called that TCRdb kept. Clones are partly lost; checked studies trace under half to an unresolved V gene and leave the rest unexplained. V, J and clone size are taken as reported in that table, and D and trimming were inferred from the DNA itself. The sample profile shows 350,000 to 450,000 clones; more than 12% of them were found once. The ten largest clones capture approximately 0.019% of the sample.

This clone was recorded a few times. Its antigen is not yet known. The record has no base qualities; no much larger clone is one base away. The rearranged chain carries TRBV29-1 and TRBJ1-5; TRBD1 is possibly the D segment (6 matching bases). The sequenced sample consisted of naive CD4+ T cells from blood. The sample's cell subset or site, from its label and the paper: true naive CD4+ T cells. The source is a woman aged 18-29 years in good health. In nucleotide form, the sequence is TGCAGCTTACACCCAGGGGAAGGTGCTCAGCCCCAGCATTTT. Translated, this gives CSLHPGEGAQPQHF.